This T cell receptor (beta chain) appears in the sequencing data of a study of PD-L1 blockade in urothelial cancer. Study as a whole: Bladder-origin urothelial cancer in males covered twenty-five of 29 patients. General study results and limits: Durable-benefit cases showed more tumor-associated blood clone expansion at 3 weeks.

Using immunoSEQ multiplex PCR, the repertoire was profiled, and TCRdb retains in-frame clones only, with some absent. Of about 90,000 clones listed, roughly 90% are singletons. This clone was detected only once. Antigen: not known. This receptor was taken from a man aged 60 to 69 with urothelial cancer. Sequencing was performed on PBMCs, taken around atezolizumab (anti-PD-L1) treatment.

The DNA of the CDR3 is TGTGCCAGCAGCGTAGATAGCGGGGAGACCCAGTACTTC. As protein: CASSVDSGETQYF. The chain recombines TRBV9 with TRBJ2-5; 7 bases line up with TRBD2. The CDR3 is made up of 13 amino acids. Germline V CDR1 and CDR2: SGDLS, YYNGEE. V dropped 0 bases and J dropped 5; count of bases not matched to a gene: 1.